This T cell receptor beta chain was identified during a study of technical replicates of blood from a handful of donors. Sequencing used immunoSEQ multiplex PCR; TCRdb keeps in-frame clones, though not all of them. The sample lists roughly 15,000 clones, less than 90% occurring once. Looked up from germline, CDR1 is ENHRY and CDR2 is SYGVKD. The CDR3 is 13 residues long. The ends lost 11 bases at V and 8 bases at J; junction bases unmatched: 8. Sequencing used PBMCs. This TCR was sampled from a human donor in good health. The V call is TRBV10-3, the J call TRBJ2-1; 11 bases match TRBD1. As DNA, the CDR3 is TGTGCCGTATCCGGACAGGGGGCCCATGAGCAGTTCTTC. Protein sequence: CAVSGQGAHEQFF.